This TCR beta chain is drawn from a study of control samples from healthy donors and cancer patients. Measured with immunoSEQ multiplex PCR; TCRdb has only the in-frame clones, and not every one. The sample has approximately 110,000 clones; roughly 90% are singletons. CDR1 and CDR2 (germline): LGHDT, YNNKEL (reference sequence). Trimming removed 4 bases at V and 6 bases at J, with 12 bases between. CDR3 size: 14 residues. Sequencing was done on a sample of blood. This TCR was recovered from a woman aged 45-65 years in good health. The chain employs TRBV3-1 (or the pseudogene TRBV3-2) and TRBJ1-4, with D unclear. The CDR3 reads CASSPALTHEKLFF. The CDR3, as DNA: TGTGCCAGCAGCCCGGCTCTTACCCATGAAAAACTGTTTTTT.